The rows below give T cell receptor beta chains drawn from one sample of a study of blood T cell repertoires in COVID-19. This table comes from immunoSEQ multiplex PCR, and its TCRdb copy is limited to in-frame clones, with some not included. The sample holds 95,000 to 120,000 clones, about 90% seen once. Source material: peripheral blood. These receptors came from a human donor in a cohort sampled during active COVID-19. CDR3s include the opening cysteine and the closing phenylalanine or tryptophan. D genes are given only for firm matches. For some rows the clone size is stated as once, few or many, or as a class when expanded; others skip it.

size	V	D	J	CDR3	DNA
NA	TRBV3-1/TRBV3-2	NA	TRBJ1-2	CASSQGNRVSYTF	TGTGCCAGCAGCCAAGGGAACAGGGTTAGCTACACCTTC
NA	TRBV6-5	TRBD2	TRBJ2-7	CASRVYGGGLYEQYF	TGTGCCAGCAGGGTATACGGGGGGGGGCTCTACGAGCAGTACTTC
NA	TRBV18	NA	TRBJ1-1	CASSPVGDSTEAFF	TGTGCCAGCTCACCAGTCGGGGATAGCACTGAAGCTTTCTTT
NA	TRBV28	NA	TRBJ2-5	CASSSDNRETQYF	TGTGCCAGCAGCTCAGACAACAGGGAGACCCAGTACTTC
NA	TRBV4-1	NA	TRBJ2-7	CASSVQGREQYF	TGCGCCAGCAGTGTACAGGGTCGCGAGCAGTACTTC
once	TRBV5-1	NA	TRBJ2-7	CASSLDRPRTYEQYF	TGCGCCAGCAGCTTGGACAGGCCGCGTACCTACGAGCAGTACTTC
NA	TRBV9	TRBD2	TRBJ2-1	CASSVSGRVNNEQFF	TGTGCCAGCAGCGTTAGCGGGAGGGTCAACAATGAGCAGTTCTTC
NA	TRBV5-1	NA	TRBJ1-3	CASSAGTPGNTIYF	TGCGCCAGCAGCGCCGGGACTCCTGGAAACACCATATATTTT
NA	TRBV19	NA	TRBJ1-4	CASSIFGAGQEEKLFF	TGTGCCAGTAGTATCTTCGGAGCCGGACAAGAGGAAAAACTGTTTTTT
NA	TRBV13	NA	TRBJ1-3	CASSLGRQLSGNTIYF	TGTGCCAGCAGCTTAGGCCGACAGCTTTCTGGAAACACCATATATTTT
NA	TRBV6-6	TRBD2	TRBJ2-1	CASSYGAGGSNEQFF	TGTGCCAGCAGTTATGGAGCGGGGGGCTCCAATGAGCAGTTCTTC
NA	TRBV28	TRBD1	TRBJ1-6	CASSLLGTGNSPLHF	TGTGCCAGCAGTCTCCTTGGGACAGGGAATTCACCCCTCCACTTT
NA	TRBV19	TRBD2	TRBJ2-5	CASSMGGVTQYF	TGTGCCAGTAGTATGGGGGGGGTGACCCAGTACTTC
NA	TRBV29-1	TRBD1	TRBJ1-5	CSVASGTGGPPQHF	TGCAGCGTTGCTTCAGGGACAGGCGGTCCGCCCCAGCATTTT
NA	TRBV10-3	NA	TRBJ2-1	CAIKSAISSYNEQFF	TGTGCCATCAAGAGCGCCATCAGCTCCTACAATGAGCAGTTCTTC
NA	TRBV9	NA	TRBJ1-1	CASSPGPGTEAFF	TGTGCCAGCAGCCCCGGGCCGGGGACTGAAGCTTTCTTT
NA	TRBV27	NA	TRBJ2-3	CASKRGFTPTDTQYF	TGTGCCAGCAAAAGGGGGTTTACTCCCACAGATACGCAGTATTTT
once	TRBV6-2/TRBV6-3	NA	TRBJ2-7	CASSYKAGPGYEQYF	TGTGCCAGCAGTTACAAGGCGGGGCCCGGCTACGAGCAGTACTTC
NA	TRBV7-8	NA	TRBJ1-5	CASSPREGSGQPQHF	TGTGCCAGCAGCCCCCGGGAGGGGTCGGGACAGCCCCAGCATTTT
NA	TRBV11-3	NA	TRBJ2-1	CASSARTPGYNEQFF	TGTGCCAGCAGCGCCCGGACTCCCGGCTACAATGAGCAGTTCTTC
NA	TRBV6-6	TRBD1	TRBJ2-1	CASDRGGTGDSEQFF	TGTGCCAGCGATAGGGGCGGGACAGGGGATAGTGAGCAGTTCTTC
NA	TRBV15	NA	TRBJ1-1	CATSRIRDTALNTEAFF	TGTGCCACCAGCAGAATCCGGGACACGGCTTTGAACACTGAAGCTTTCTTT